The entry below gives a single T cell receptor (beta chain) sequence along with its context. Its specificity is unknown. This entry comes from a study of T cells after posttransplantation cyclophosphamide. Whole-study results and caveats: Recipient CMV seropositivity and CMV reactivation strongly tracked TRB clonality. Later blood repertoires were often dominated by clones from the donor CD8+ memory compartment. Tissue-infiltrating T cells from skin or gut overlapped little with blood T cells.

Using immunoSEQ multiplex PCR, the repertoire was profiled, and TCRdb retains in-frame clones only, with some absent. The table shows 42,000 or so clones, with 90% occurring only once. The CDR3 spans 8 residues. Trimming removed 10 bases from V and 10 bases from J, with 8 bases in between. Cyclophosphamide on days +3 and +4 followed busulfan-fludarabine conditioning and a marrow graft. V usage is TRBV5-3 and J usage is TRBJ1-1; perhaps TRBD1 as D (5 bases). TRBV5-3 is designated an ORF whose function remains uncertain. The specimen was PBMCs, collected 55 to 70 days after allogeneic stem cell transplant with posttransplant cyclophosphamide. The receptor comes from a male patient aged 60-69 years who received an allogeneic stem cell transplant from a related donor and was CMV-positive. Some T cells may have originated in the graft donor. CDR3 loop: CAGGRAFF. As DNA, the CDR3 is TGTGCCGGGGGGAGAGCTTTCTTT.